These 30 T cell receptor beta chains came from one sample sequenced in a study of blood T cell repertoires in COVID-19. Here immunoSEQ multiplex PCR was the method, and the copy in TCRdb shows in-frame clones only, minus some. Here the sample spans more than 200,000 clones, 82% being singletons. Sequencing was performed on peripheral blood. These receptors were taken from a woman of 80 years or more with COVID-19, enrolled during active disease.

This chain uses TRBV12-2 with TRBJ2-1; the table names TRBD2, a call not compared with the DNA. TRBV12-2 is termed a pseudogene. The CDR3 covers 15 residues. CDR3 in amino acids: CASRFLTGKGDEQFF. The CDR3 DNA reads as TGTGCAAGTCGCTTTCTGACGGGAAAGGGCGATGAGCAGTTCTTC.

The chain uses TRBV12-3 or TRBV12-4 and TRBJ2-7; D gene uncertain. The ends were cut back, 4 bases at V and 1 base at J, with 8 bases in the middle. The CDR3 is 13 amino acids. In DNA form, the CDR3 reads TGTGCCAGCAGTTATTCCAAATCCTACGAGCAGTACTTC. It translates to CASSYSKSYEQYF.

The chain recombines TRBV28 with TRBJ2-7, with 10 nucleotides matching TRBD1. The CDR3 totals 15 residues. The germline V gene has CDR1 MDHEN and CDR2 SYDVKM. The V segment lost 6 bases and the J segment 3 bases; nucleotides outside the gene matches: 8. The CDR3 sequence is CASSPFDRGLYEQYF. Written as DNA, the CDR3 is TGTGCCAGCAGCCCCTTCGACAGGGGGCTCTACGAGCAGTACTTC.

Of note for this clone: The same CDR3 can be traced to other DNA sequences in this sample. This chain uses TRBV30 with TRBJ1-2; D is perhaps TRBD1 (5 bases). The CDR3 has 12 amino acids. The ends were cut back, 2 bases at V and 2 bases at J, with 6 bases in the middle. Germline V gives CDR1 GTSNPN, CDR2 SVGIG (reference sequence). CDR3 in DNA: TGTGCCTGGAGTCGGGGGAACTATGGCTACACCTTC. Translation: CAWSRGNYGYTF. The full variable domain, with the rest looked up from reference TRBV30 and TRBJ1-2, is SQTIHQWPATLVQPVGSPLSLECTVEGTSNPNLYWYRQAAGRGLQLLFYSVGIGQISSEVPQNLSASRPQDRQFILSSKKLLLSDSGFYLCAWSRGNYGYTFGSGTRLTVV.

This sequence joins TRBV28 and TRBJ1-5; no definite D call. CDR1 and CDR2 from the germline V gene are MDHEN and SYDVKM. The V end was cut by 5 bases, the J end by 11 bases, with 13 bases between. The CDR3 has 12 amino acids. The CDR3, as DNA: TGTGCCAGCAGTACCGGAGAGACCTCCCAGCATTTT. Translated, it gives CASSTGETSQHF.

This chain links TRBV7-2 with TRBJ2-1, with D unresolved. The CDR3 covers 13 residues. V lost 3 bases and J lost 10, with 13 bases in between. Germline CDR1 and CDR2: SGHTA and FQGNSA. The CDR3 region has the DNA TGTGCCAGCAGCTTGGCCACGGGTTTAGAGCAGTTCTTC. This gives the protein CASSLATGLEQFF.

The CDR3 bases are TGTGCCAGCAGCGCGGGGCTTAATGAAAAACTGTTTTTT. It yields the protein CASSAGLNEKLFF. The V and J genes are TRBV11-2 and TRBJ1-4; possible D gene TRBD1, 5 bases. The CDR3 has 13 residues. V gave up 5 bases and J gave up 4 bases, with 8 bases separating them. The germline CDR1 and CDR2 sequences are SGHAT and FQNNGV.

The CDR3 sequence is CASSYSPNEKLFF. DNA for the CDR3: TGTGCCAGCAGCTATTCCCCTAATGAAAAACTGTTTTTT. The J gene is TRBJ1-4, the V gene TRBV6-5; no reliable D call. The CDR3 spans 13 residues. CDR1 and CDR2 from the germline V gene are MNHEY and SVGAGI. Trimming took 6 bases from V and 3 from J, leaving 8 bases between them.

The J gene is TRBJ1-6, the V gene TRBV28; the match to TRBD1 covers 7 bases. The junction had 5 bases not matched to a gene; V was cut back by 8 bases and J by 7 bases. The CDR3 is 13 amino acids. Germline V CDR1 and CDR2: MDHEN, SYDVKM. The CDR3 loop reads CASQGTANSPLHF. DNA for the CDR3: TGTGCCAGCCAAGGGACAGCAAATTCACCCCTCCACTTT.

The chain recombines TRBV28 with TRBJ1-1, with unresolved D. This CDR3 region has 13 residues. Trimming cost V 6 bases and J 0 bases, with 8 bases left between them. From germline, CDR1 is MDHEN and CDR2 SYDVKM. CDR3 sequence: CASRGPMNTEAFF. CDR3 DNA: TGTGCCAGCAGGGGCCCTATGAACACTGAAGCTTTCTTT.

V is TRBV7-9 and J is TRBJ1-6, with unresolved D. With 5 bases removed from V and 10 bases from J, the gap between germline ends came to 15 bases. The germline gives CDR1 SEHNR, CDR2 FQNEAQ (reference sequence). The CDR3 runs to 14 residues. The CDR3 DNA is TGTGCCAGCAGCGTCACAGACCACCAATCACCCCTCCACTTT. Protein: CASSVTDHQSPLHF.

The chain carries TRBV3-1 (or the pseudogene TRBV3-2) and TRBJ1-4; tentative D call: TRBD1 (6 bases). Trimming left V 1 base short and J 7 bases short, with 13 bases between. Germline V gene lookup returns CDR1 LGHDT and CDR2 YNNKEL (reference sequence). CDR3 size: 15 residues. DNA for the CDR3: TGTGCCAGCAGCCAAGGGGCGACAGGTGTTGAAAAACTGTTTTTT. Encoded protein: CASSQGATGVEKLFF.

The chain couples TRBV18 to TRBJ2-1, with 7 bases fitting TRBD2. Germline V gives CDR1 KGHSH, CDR2 LQKENI. The CDR3 covers 16 residues. After removal of 6 bases from V and 1 base from J, the junction contained 9 bases not matched to a gene. The CDR3 DNA is TGTGCCAGCTCTACACTGGGCGGGGGTTCCTACAATGAGCAGTTCTTC. Encoded protein: CASSTLGGGSYNEQFF.

As DNA, the CDR3 is TGTGCCAGCTCCAGGGAGGGCCTAGGGCGTTCACCCCTCCACTTT. Translation: CASSREGLGRSPLHF. V gene TRBV6-5 combines with J gene TRBJ1-6; a weak D match, TRBD1 (5 bases). CDR3 length equals 15 residues. In germline, CDR1 is MNHEY, CDR2 SVGAGI. The V end was cut by 8 bases, the J end by 9 bases, with 20 bases between.

The chain employs TRBV6-5 and TRBJ1-1, with 10 bases that match TRBD1. The CDR3 loop spans 13 amino acids. Germline V gene data show CDR1 as MNHEY and CDR2 as SVGAGI. Trimming at V came to 8 bases and at J to 5 bases, leaving 5 bases not matched to a gene. CDR3 DNA: TGTGCCAGCGGGGGACAGGGGAGGACTGAAGCTTTCTTT. This translates into CASGGQGRTEAFF.

The chain couples TRBV5-4 to TRBJ1-1; D uncertain. The CDR3 runs 14 residues. Trimming took off 2 bases at V and 2 bases at J, with 10 bases between the two ends. Germline CDR1 SGHNT, CDR2 YYREEE (reference sequence). The CDR3 loop reads CASSFSLTNTEAFF. CDR3 in DNA: TGTGCCAGCAGCTTCTCTCTAACTAACACTGAAGCTTTCTTT.

The chain uses TRBV11-2 and TRBJ2-3, with 12 bases aligning to TRBD2. Losses at the gene ends were 5 bases for V and 4 bases for J; bases not matched to a gene: 7. Germline V gene sequence: CDR1 SGHAT, CDR2 FQNNGV. CDR3 length equals 16 residues. The CDR3 protein is CASSPGTSGFPDTQYF. As DNA, the CDR3 is TGTGCCAGCAGCCCTGGGACTAGCGGGTTCCCAGATACGCAGTATTTT.

The chain uses TRBV5-1 and TRBJ1-6; D remains unclear. The germline CDR1 and CDR2 sequences are SGHRS and YFSETQ. Trimming removed 2 bases at V and 10 bases at J, with 13 bases between. The CDR3 sequence is 14 residues long. This chain's CDR3 is CASSFLSASSPLHF. The CDR3 DNA is TGCGCCAGCAGCTTCCTATCCGCGTCCTCACCCCTCCACTTT.

In this sample, this clone turned up once. This rearrangement joins TRBV6-6 to TRBJ1-5; D not resolved. V lost 5 bases and J lost 3, with 20 bases in between. There are 17 residues in the CDR3. Germline CDR1 MNHNY, CDR2 SVGAGI (reference sequence). CDR3 bases: TGTGCCAGCAGTCCATCTGGAGGCAGGTCCTTCAATCAGCCCCAGCATTTT. Encoded protein: CASSPSGGRSFNQPQHF.

This chain links TRBV6-2 or TRBV6-3 with TRBJ1-4; the D is unclear. Germline values: CDR1 MNHEY, CDR2 SVGEGT. V lost 5 bases and J 5 bases, leaving 15 bases between the germline ends. This CDR3 spans 15 amino acids. CDR3 sequence (DNA): TGTGCCAGCAGTCCGAGACAATTGGTGAATGAAAAACTGTTTTTT. It specifies CASSPRQLVNEKLFF.

This chain connects TRBV20-1 to TRBJ2-5; a weak D match, TRBD1 (5 bases). Germline V gene lookup returns CDR1 DFQATT and CDR2 SNEGSKA (reference sequence). Between the trimmed V and J ends, which lost 3 bases and 5 bases, there was a span of 7 bases. The CDR3 sequence is 11 residues long. The CDR3 nucleotides read TGCAGTGCTAGTTCAGGGGAGACCCAGTACTTC. This encodes CSASSGETQYF.

The chain links TRBV6-5 to TRBJ2-1; 8 nucleotides agree with TRBD2. Losses at the gene ends were 6 bases for V and 5 bases for J; bases not matched to a gene: 3. This CDR3 contains 13 residues. The germline V gene has CDR1 MNHEY and CDR2 SVGAGI. The CDR3, as DNA: TGTGCCAGCAGCTCGGGGGGGGACAATGAGCAGTTCTTC. Translated, it gives CASSSGGDNEQFF.

This clone appeared a few times. The chain carries TRBV6-5 and TRBJ2-2, with 7 bases identical to TRBD1. CDR3 length: 15 residues. Germline trimming cut 6 bases from V and 2 bases from J; bases unmatched to any gene: 6. The germline gives CDR1 MNHEY, CDR2 SVGAGI. Here the CDR3 DNA reads TGTGCCAGCAGAATACAGGGGAGCAACACCGGGGAGCTGTTTTTT. Translation: CASRIQGSNTGELFF.

CDR3: CAISESGTADYGYTF. CDR3 sequence (DNA): TGTGCCATCAGTGAGTCGGGGACAGCCGACTATGGCTACACCTTC. The chain combines TRBV10-3 with TRBJ1-2, with 7 bases lining up with TRBD1. Germline CDR1 and CDR2: ENHRY and SYGVKD. Trimming cost V 0 bases and J 3 bases; bases outside gene matches: 4. The CDR3 sequence is 15 residues long.

The chain joins TRBV5-1 to TRBJ1-1; the D gene is possibly TRBD1 (5 bases). Trimming stripped 8 bases from V and 1 base from J, with 6 bases between. The germline V gene has CDR1 SGHRS and CDR2 YFSETQ. The CDR3 totals 11 residues. DNA of the CDR3: TGCGCCAGTGACAGGAACACTGAAGCTTTCTTT. As protein: CASDRNTEAFF.

The rearrangement uses TRBV7-9 and TRBJ1-1; TRBD1 is a possible D gene (5 bases). Trimming pared 7 bases from V and 8 bases from J, leaving 20 bases between. The V gene's germline CDR1 is SEHNR and CDR2 FQNEAQ (reference sequence). The CDR3 is 14 amino acids. The CDR3 DNA reads as TGTGCCAGCACCCCCTTGGGGAGGGGCACAGAAGCTTTCTTT. Translated: CASTPLGRGTEAFF. The full variable domain, completed using reference TRBV7-9 and TRBJ1-1, is DTGVSQNPRHKITKRGQNVTFRCDPISEHNRLYWYRQTLGQGPEFLTYFQNEAQLEKSRLLSDRFSAERPKGSFSTLEIQRTEQGDSAMYLCASTPLGRGTEAFFGQGTRLTVV.

The chain combines TRBV15 with TRBJ1-6; D possibly corresponds to TRBD1 (5 bases). Germline assignment: CDR1 LNHNV and CDR2 YYDKDF (reference sequence). The CDR3 is made up of 15 amino acids. The germline V and J ends were trimmed by 0 bases and 7 bases, with 10 bases remaining between them. This CDR3 reads CATSRDRGINSPLHF. The CDR3 region has the DNA TGTGCCACCAGCAGAGATAGGGGTATCAATTCACCCCTCCACTTT.

The chain uses TRBV19 and TRBJ1-5, with D hard to call. V lost 6 bases and J lost 1, with 7 bases in between. Germline lookup yields CDR1 LNHDA and CDR2 SQIVND (reference sequence). The CDR3 loop spans 13 amino acids. CDR3 coding DNA: TGTGCCAGTAGCTACAGAAGCAATCAGCCCCAGCATTTT. Translated, it gives CASSYRSNQPQHF.

V gene TRBV19 combines with J gene TRBJ1-1, with 7 bases matching TRBD1. The germline V gene has CDR1 LNHDA and CDR2 SQIVND (reference sequence). V trimming: 5 bases; J trimming: 2 bases; junction bases outside the gene matches: 8. The CDR3 extends over 15 amino acids. The CDR3 sequence: CASSVGQVQNTEAFF. The DNA of the CDR3 is TGTGCCAGTAGTGTTGGACAGGTCCAAAACACTGAAGCTTTCTTT.

J is TRBJ1-4 and V is TRBV2; D unresolved. V lost 3 bases and J 1 base, leaving 12 bases between the germline ends. This CDR3 region has 16 residues. Looked up from germline, CDR1 is SNHLY and CDR2 is FYNNEI. CDR3 residues: CASSDGQVGTNEKLFF. The CDR3 DNA follows: TGTGCCAGCAGTGATGGGCAGGTGGGAACTAATGAAAAACTGTTTTTT.